One sample yielded the 8 T cell receptor beta chains listed below, sequenced in a study of CD8+CD57+ T cells in acquired aplastic anemia. All sequencing subjects had displayed CD8+CD57+ cell expansion on flow cytometry. CDR3 and TCR beta VDJ profiling relied on genomic DNA as the template. TCRdb recomputed calls from the reads with MiXCR, one row per CDR3 protein. The profile covers 200,000 or so distinct CDR3 sequences, with approximately 51% appearing a single time and 15% to 20% taken by the ten largest. Sequencing input: sorted CD4+, CD8+, or CD8+CD57+ T cells (not recorded which) from PBMCs. The receptors come from a human donor with aplastic anemia.

This clonotype was recorded once. The V gene is TRBV20-1, the J gene TRBJ1-2; 7 bases line up with TRBD1. Per germline, CDR1 DFQATT and CDR2 SNEGSKA (reference sequence). The CDR3 runs to 16 residues. Losses at the gene ends were 1 base for V and 1 base for J; bases not matched to a gene: 9. The CDR3 DNA sequence: TGCAGTGCTAGAGGGCCAGGGGGGCCTCATAACTATGGCTACACCTTC. It encodes CSARGPGGPHNYGYTF.

This chain joins TRBV19 and TRBJ2-7; D is perhaps TRBD1 or TRBD2 (7 bases each). The CDR3 length is 14 residues. V was clipped by 3 bases and J by 7 bases, with 16 bases between them. From germline, CDR1 is LNHDA and CDR2 SQIVND (reference sequence). The CDR3 DNA reads as TGTGCCAGTAGTATGAGGCAGGGGGGGGAAGAGCAGTACTTC. Translation gives CASSMRQGGEEQYF.

To note about this clonotype: This could be a read error, since a much larger clone is one nucleotide away. V gene TRBV12-3 or TRBV12-4 combines with J gene TRBJ1-1; D is unclear. The CDR3 sequence is 11 residues long. V was shortened by 2 bases and J by 8 bases, with 6 bases between the two germline ends. CDR3 in DNA: TGTGCCAGCAGTTTATCAGAAGAAGCTTTCTTT. This encodes CASSLSEEAFF.

This chain uses TRBV7-9 with TRBJ2-1; the match to TRBD2 covers 9 bases. The CDR3 is 18 residues long. V trimming: 0 bases; J trimming: 5 bases; junction bases outside the gene matches: 11. Germline CDR1 SEHNR, CDR2 FQNEAQ (reference sequence). CDR3 residues: CASSLARRGLAGNNEQFF. The CDR3 region has the DNA TGTGCCAGCAGCTTAGCTAGGAGGGGGCTAGCGGGGAACAATGAGCAGTTCTTC.

By share of the sample, this clonotype is medium-sized. The chain uses TRBV6-6 and TRBJ1-1; 8 nucleotides agree with TRBD1. Trimming at V came to 2 bases and at J to 5 bases, leaving 4 bases not matched to a gene. Germline V gene data show CDR1 as MNHNY and CDR2 as SVGAGI (reference sequence). The CDR3 covers 14 residues. As DNA, the CDR3 is TGTGCCAGCAGTTACGAGACAGGGGAGACTGAAGCTTTCTTT. As protein: CASSYETGETEAFF.

This clonotype was counted between two and nine times. V and J are TRBV14 and TRBJ1-3, with D possibly TRBD1 on 5 matching bases. This CDR3 region has 17 residues. Germline CDR1 SGHDN, CDR2 FVKESK. The V gene lost 8 bases and the J gene lost 4 bases, with 24 bases spanning the gap. The CDR3 coding sequence is TGTGCCAGCTCACCGGCCCCAGGGAGCTTATTGGGAAACACCATATATTTT. Protein sequence: CASSPAPGSLLGNTIYF.

The chain combines TRBV20-1 with TRBJ1-4, with 9 bases lining up with TRBD1. This CDR3 spans 14 amino acids. The V segment lost 5 bases and the J segment 3 bases; nucleotides outside the gene matches: 4. In germline, CDR1 is DFQATT, CDR2 SNEGSKA (reference sequence). In DNA form, the CDR3 reads TGCAGTGCTCCCCGGGACAGGGCTAATGAAAAACTGTTTTTT. This encodes CSAPRDRANEKLFF.

This clonotype has only a few counts. One end of the junction fails to match germline, which may point to a read error. The chain carries TRBV12-3 or TRBV12-4 and TRBJ2-1; D is perhaps TRBD2 (7 bases). This CDR3 has 15 amino acids. The CDR3 DNA reads TGTGCCAGCAGCTTAGGGGGGGTTGCCTACAATGAGCAGTTCTTC. Encoded protein: CASSLGGVAYNEQFF.